This entry concerns a single T cell receptor beta chain. Only in-frame clones appear in the TCRdb table, and some are missing; sequencing was by immunoSEQ multiplex PCR. This table holds about 82,000 clones, 80% found once. Germline values: CDR1 SEHNR, CDR2 FQNEAQ (reference sequence). The length of the CDR3 is 15 residues. V was clipped by 1 base and J by 4 bases, with 13 bases between them. This entry belongs to a study of blood T cell repertoires in COVID-19. Study overall: Sites in the United States, Italy and Spain provided acute and convalescent COVID-19 samples. Sources were T cells, B-cell-depleted T cells, or PBMCs; the material itself was cDNA or gDNA.

The sequence came from a woman in her forties with active or convalescent COVID-19. This sequence joins TRBV7-9 and TRBJ1-1, with unresolved D. Sequenced input: peripheral blood. CDR3 residues: CASSLVPGLGTEAFF. The CDR3 DNA follows: TGTGCCAGCAGCTTAGTTCCGGGATTAGGCACTGAAGCTTTCTTT.